Listed here are 5 T cell receptor beta chains from one sample, sequenced in a study of shared clonotypes between healthy human individuals. This table comes from immunoSEQ multiplex PCR, and its TCRdb copy is limited to in-frame clones, with some not included. Of 2 million to 2.5 million clones listed, approximately 95% are singletons. Sequencing used naive CD4+ T cells sorted from blood. Subset noted: CD45RA+ positively selected. These receptors all stem from a man between 18 and 29 years old in good health.

The chain couples TRBV6-5 to TRBJ1-6, with unresolved D. The V and J ends lost 5 bases and 8 bases respectively, with 13 bases between them. The CDR3 length is 14 residues. CDR1 MNHEY and CDR2 SVGAGI come from the germline V gene. Written as DNA, the CDR3 is TGTGCCAGCAGTCCCGCCGGGGATCATTCACCCCTCCACTTT. Encoded protein: CASSPAGDHSPLHF.

V gene TRBV5-1 combines with J gene TRBJ2-2; D gene unclear. Germline V lookup: CDR1 SGHRS, CDR2 YFSETQ. V was cut by 4 bases and J by 1 base, with 14 bases left in between. The CDR3 length is 16 residues. The CDR3 loop is CASSPLQAENTGELFF. In DNA form, the CDR3 reads TGCGCCAGCAGCCCCCTCCAGGCAGAGAACACCGGGGAGCTGTTTTTT.

Points on this clone: Since a much larger clone is just one base distant, this may be a read error. The chain couples TRBV10-2 to TRBJ2-7; weak D call: TRBD1 (6 bases). This CDR3 has 13 residues. The germline gives CDR1 WSHSY, CDR2 SAAADI. CDR3 sequence: CAIDAGTSYEQYF. Written as DNA, the CDR3 is TGTGCCATCGACGCCGGGACAAGCTACGAGCAGTACTTC.

The chain uses TRBV5-6 and TRBJ1-1; 9 nucleotides match TRBD1. The germline V gene has CDR1 SGHDT and CDR2 YYEEEE. The CDR3 runs to 15 residues. V was pared by 3 bases and J by 1 base, with 4 bases of the junction left unmatched. The CDR3 sequence: CASSWGQGRNTEAFF. Here the CDR3 DNA reads TGTGCCAGCAGCTGGGGACAGGGAAGGAACACTGAAGCTTTCTTT.

This sequence joins TRBV5-4 and TRBJ2-7; unclear D gene. The germline CDR1 and CDR2 sequences are SGHNT and YYREEE (reference sequence). Deletions cut 2 bases from V and 6 bases from J, with 6 bases between. The CDR3 is 11 residues long. CDR3 protein: CASSFLGEQYF. CDR3 bases: TGTGCCAGCAGCTTTTTGGGCGAGCAGTACTTC.